These T cell receptor beta chains were read from a single sample in a study of beta chain features in type 1 diabetes. The assay was immunoSEQ multiplex PCR, and TCRdb's table has in-frame clones only and misses some. This sample has more than 350,000 clones, with roughly 11% found just once. The sample comprised naive CD4+ T cells from blood. The receptors shown here come from a young woman in good health. CDR3s include the opening cysteine and the closing phenylalanine or tryptophan. D genes are given only for firm matches. Size tells how often a clone was seen (once, few, many) or the class of an expanded clone, and some rows leave it out.

v_gene: TRBV1
d_gene: NA
j_gene: TRBJ2-7
abundance: few
CDR3aa: CTSSPPGVAGDYEQYF
CDR3nt: TGCACCAGCAGCCCCCCAGGGGTAGCGGGGGACTACGAGCAGTACTTC

v_gene: TRBV14
d_gene: TRBD2
j_gene: TRBJ2-7
abundance: NA
CDR3aa: CASSRLAGSSYEQYF
CDR3nt: TGTGCCAGCAGCCGATTAGCGGGGAGCTCCTACGAGCAGTACTTC

v_gene: TRBV7-8
d_gene: NA
j_gene: TRBJ2-7
abundance: NA
CDR3aa: CASRDSARGREQYF
CDR3nt: TGTGCCAGCAGGGACAGTGCGAGAGGTCGCGAGCAGTACTTC

v_gene: TRBV27
d_gene: NA
j_gene: TRBJ1-5
abundance: NA
CDR3aa: CASSLTGAQPQHF
CDR3nt: TGTGCCAGCAGTCTAACCGGGGCCCAGCCCCAGCATTTT

v_gene: TRBV19
d_gene: NA
j_gene: TRBJ2-5
abundance: NA
CDR3aa: CASSQAETQYF
CDR3nt: TGTGCCAGTAGTCAGGCCGAGACCCAGTACTTC

v_gene: TRBV29-1
d_gene: TRBD2
j_gene: TRBJ2-3
abundance: NA
CDR3aa: CSVHDSGSGTDTQYF
CDR3nt: TGCAGCGTTCACGATAGCGGGAGCGGCACAGATACGCAGTATTTT

v_gene: TRBV5-6
d_gene: NA
j_gene: TRBJ1-4
abundance: NA
CDR3aa: CASSSGTNEKLFF
CDR3nt: TGTGCCAGCAGCTCCGGGACTAATGAAAAACTGTTTTTT

v_gene: TRBV19
d_gene: NA
j_gene: TRBJ2-7
abundance: NA
CDR3aa: CASSTRQAGGYEQYF
CDR3nt: TGTGCCAGTAGTACCCGACAGGCCGGTGGCTACGAGCAGTACTTC

v_gene: TRBV9
d_gene: TRBD2
j_gene: TRBJ2-1
abundance: NA
CDR3aa: CASSVVAGGREQFF
CDR3nt: TGTGCCAGCAGCGTAGTCGCGGGAGGCAGAGAGCAGTTCTTC

v_gene: TRBV30
d_gene: NA
j_gene: TRBJ1-1
abundance: few
CDR3aa: CAWRDEAEAFF
CDR3nt: TGTGCCTGGAGAGATGAGGCTGAAGCTTTCTTT

v_gene: TRBV11-2
d_gene: NA
j_gene: TRBJ2-1
abundance: NA
CDR3aa: CASPEQFF
CDR3nt: TGTGCCAGCCCCGAGCAGTTCTTC

v_gene: TRBV20-1
d_gene: NA
j_gene: TRBJ2-5
abundance: NA
CDR3aa: CSAGEETQYF
CDR3nt: TGCAGTGCAGGGGAAGAGACCCAGTACTTC

v_gene: TRBV27
d_gene: NA
j_gene: TRBJ2-7
abundance: few
CDR3aa: CASSSPGDLYEQYF
CDR3nt: TGTGCCAGCAGTTCTCCCGGGGACCTCTACGAGCAGTACTTC

v_gene: TRBV15
d_gene: NA
j_gene: TRBJ2-3
abundance: few
CDR3aa: CATSPQTGTDTQYF
CDR3nt: TGTGCCACCAGCCCCCAAACGGGGACAGATACGCAGTATTTT

v_gene: TRBV6-5
d_gene: NA
j_gene: TRBJ2-1
abundance: few
CDR3aa: CASSYSQGNEQFF
CDR3nt: TGTGCCAGCAGTTACTCGCAGGGCAATGAGCAGTTCTTC

v_gene: TRBV19
d_gene: TRBD1
j_gene: TRBJ1-2
abundance: NA
CDR3aa: CASSIRRGLNGYTF
CDR3nt: TGTGCCAGTAGTATCCGCAGGGGGCTGAATGGCTACACCTTC

v_gene: TRBV7-9
d_gene: NA
j_gene: TRBJ2-7
abundance: NA
CDR3aa: CASSRRAGEYEQYF
CDR3nt: TGTGCCAGCAGCCGACGGGCAGGGGAGTACGAGCAGTACTTC

v_gene: TRBV9
d_gene: TRBD1
j_gene: TRBJ2-7
abundance: NA
CDR3aa: CASSPTGVDEQYF
CDR3nt: TGTGCCAGCAGCCCGACAGGGGTCGACGAGCAGTACTTC

v_gene: TRBV11-1
d_gene: TRBD2
j_gene: TRBJ2-5
abundance: NA
CDR3aa: CASSLSSGRRETQYF
CDR3nt: TGTGCCAGCAGCTTGTCTAGCGGGAGAAGAGAGACCCAGTACTTC

v_gene: TRBV21-1
d_gene: NA
j_gene: TRBJ2-5
abundance: NA
CDR3aa: CASSKAGQDQETQYF
CDR3nt: TGTGCCAGCAGCAAAGCAGGGCAGGACCAAGAGACCCAGTACTTC

v_gene: TRBV6-5
d_gene: NA
j_gene: TRBJ2-1
abundance: few
CDR3aa: CASSYSRRLEQFF
CDR3nt: TGTGCCAGCAGTTACTCGAGGCGATTGGAGCAGTTCTTC

v_gene: TRBV29-1
d_gene: TRBD2
j_gene: TRBJ2-3
abundance: few
CDR3aa: CSVERLAGGPTDTQYF
CDR3nt: TGCAGCGTTGAACGACTAGCGGGGGGACCCACAGATACGCAGTATTTT

v_gene: TRBV14
d_gene: NA
j_gene: TRBJ2-3
abundance: few
CDR3aa: CASSQIGKATDTQYF
CDR3nt: TGTGCCAGCAGCCAAATAGGGAAAGCCACAGATACGCAGTATTTT

v_gene: TRBV7-2
d_gene: TRBD1
j_gene: TRBJ1-4
abundance: NA
CDR3aa: CASSPGTETEKLFF
CDR3nt: TGTGCCAGCAGCCCCGGGACAGAAACTGAAAAACTGTTTTTT